This TCR beta chain was profiled in a study of CD8+ T cells in alopecia areata. General study results and limits: In lesional scalp, particularly from alopecia totalis/universalis, clonality was higher than in normal scalp.

Germline values: CDR1 NNHDY, CDR2 SYVADS. This CDR3 has 14 residues. Trimming cost V 2 bases and J 0 bases, with 7 bases left between them. The pooled cutaneous lymph node cells were sorted using several markers (CD4, CD8alpha, NKG2D, NKG2ACE and others). In regard to this clone: Its antigen remains unknown. The genes are named according to mouse. The sequenced fragment ends 4 residues before the CDR3 boundary, so the rest is inferred from the germline J gene.

In each case, RNA was isolated and then reverse transcribed into cDNA as the sequencing template. TCRdb's table, derived via immunoSEQ multiplex PCR, lists solely in-frame clones and lacks some. Listed for the sample are 290,000 or so clones, none seen a single time. The J gene is TRBJ2-3, the V gene TRBV13-3; unclear D gene. The sequenced material came from CD4+ T cells sorted from a lymph node. The origin of this receptor is a C3H/HeJ mouse with alopecia areata. MHC haplotype here: H2-k. The chain's CDR3 is CASSDSSSAETLYF. CDR3 DNA (partial): TGTGCCAGCAGTGACAGCTCTAGTGCAGAA.